This is a list of T cell receptor beta chains from one sample in a study of vaccination effects on CD4 cells after COVID-19. Here immunoSEQ multiplex PCR was the method, and the copy in TCRdb shows in-frame clones only, minus some. The sample lists tens of thousands of clones; 74% were seen once. Their specific antigens are unknown. The sample here was CD4+ T cells from PBMCs cultured with a peptide pool, taken before COVID-19 vaccination. Source of these receptors: a human donor who had a prior SARS-CoV-2 infection. Each CDR3 is given with its conserved first and last residue. The D gene is left open where the match is weak. For some rows the clone size is stated as once, few or many, or as a class when expanded; others skip it.

V: TRBV2
size: .
D: TRBD1
J: TRBJ1-2
DNA: TGTGCCAGCAGTAAACAGGGGGTCGGTAACTATGGCTACACCTTC
CDR3: CASSKQGVGNYGYTF

V: TRBV30
size: .
D: .
J: TRBJ2-2
DNA: TGTGCCTGGAGTGTAGTACTAGCCGGGGAGCTGTTTTTT
CDR3: CAWSVVLAGELFF

V: TRBV5-1
size: .
D: TRBD2
J: TRBJ2-7
DNA: TGCGCCAGCAGACCAACTAGCGGGAGCTCCTACGAGCAGTACTTC
CDR3: CASRPTSGSSYEQYF

V: TRBV7-9
size: .
D: .
J: TRBJ2-1
DNA: TGTGCCAGCAGCTTAGGTTTATCGCCGGGACAAACTCCCGCCGAGTTCTTC
CDR3: CASSLGLSPGQTPAEFF

V: TRBV9
size: .
D: .
J: TRBJ2-5
DNA: TGTGCCAGCAGCCCGGGAGATGCGAAAGAGACCCAGTACTTC
CDR3: CASSPGDAKETQYF

V: TRBV19
size: .
D: .
J: TRBJ2-5
DNA: TGTGCCAGTAGTAGCTTCGGGACACTAGACCAAGAGACCCAGTACTTC
CDR3: CASSSFGTLDQETQYF

V: TRBV7-8
size: .
D: .
J: TRBJ2-5
DNA: TGTGCCAGCAGCCCCCCTTTACGGAGGGAGACCCAGTACTTC
CDR3: CASSPPLRRETQYF

V: TRBV7-3
size: .
D: .
J: TRBJ2-2
DNA: TGTGCCAGCAGCAGCGCAAACACCGGGGAGCTGTTTTTT
CDR3: CASSSANTGELFF

V: TRBV28
size: .
D: .
J: TRBJ1-5
DNA: TGTGCCAGCATTCCCTCCCAGGGTGTCAATCAGCCCCAGCATTTT
CDR3: CASIPSQGVNQPQHF

V: TRBV15
size: .
D: .
J: TRBJ2-1
DNA: TGTGCCACCAGCAATCAGCTAGGGGAAACGAATGAGCAGTTCTTC
CDR3: CATSNQLGETNEQFF

V: TRBV30
size: .
D: TRBD1
J: TRBJ2-1
DNA: TGTGCCTGGCAGAGGGACAGATACAATGAGCAGTTCTTC
CDR3: CAWQRDRYNEQFF

V: TRBV7-2
size: .
D: .
J: TRBJ1-2
DNA: TGTGCCAGCAAAACGGGGGGGGGAACAAGCTACACCTTC
CDR3: CASKTGGGTSYTF

V: TRBV6-5
size: once
D: .
J: TRBJ2-3
DNA: TGTGCCAGCAGTTACTCAGGGTGGTCAGATACGCAGTATTTT
CDR3: CASSYSGWSDTQYF

V: TRBV7-9
size: .
D: .
J: TRBJ2-5
DNA: TGTGCCAGCAGCTTAACCCACGGGGAGACCCAGTACTTC
CDR3: CASSLTHGETQYF

V: TRBV11-3
size: .
D: .
J: TRBJ2-1
DNA: TGTGCCAGCAGCTTTAGTGAATTCGGGGTCTCCTACAATGAGCAGTTCTTC
CDR3: CASSFSEFGVSYNEQFF

V: TRBV5-4
size: .
D: TRBD1
J: TRBJ1-2
DNA: TGTGCCAGCAGCTTGGTGGGGACAGGGATTAACTATGGCTACACCTTC
CDR3: CASSLVGTGINYGYTF

V: TRBV5-1
size: .
D: .
J: TRBJ2-3
DNA: TGCGCCAGCAGCTTGGCCGGACCGAGAATCAATACGCAGTATTTT
CDR3: CASSLAGPRINTQYF

V: TRBV14
size: .
D: TRBD2
J: TRBJ2-1
DNA: TGTGCCAGCAGCCAAGAGGGGACTAGGTCCCGGCTGCAGTTCTTC
CDR3: CASSQEGTRSRLQFF

V: TRBV19
size: .
D: .
J: TRBJ2-1
DNA: TGTGCCAGTAGTGTAGGGATTGAGCAGTTCTTC
CDR3: CASSVGIEQFF

V: TRBV7-9
size: once
D: TRBD2
J: TRBJ2-1
DNA: TGTGCCAGCAGCCGCAATCGAGGGACTAGCGGGAGCTCCTACAATGAGCAGTTCTTC
CDR3: CASSRNRGTSGSSYNEQFF

V: TRBV6-5
size: once
D: TRBD1
J: TRBJ2-7
DNA: TGTGCCAGCAGTCCCCAGGGGGCCGCGTCCTACGAGCAGTACTTC
CDR3: CASSPQGAASYEQYF

V: TRBV4-2
size: .
D: TRBD1
J: TRBJ1-1
DNA: TGTGCCAGCAGCCAGGGACAGGGACAGCTCACTGAAGCTTTCTTT
CDR3: CASSQGQGQLTEAFF

V: TRBV30
size: few
D: .
J: TRBJ2-7
DNA: TGTGCCTGGAGTGTACGTGTCCCCTACGAGCAGTACTTC
CDR3: CAWSVRVPYEQYF

V: TRBV19
size: .
D: .
J: TRBJ1-1
DNA: TGTGCCAGTCGTACCCCCTCCCCAGGGGAAGGGACTGAAGCTTTCTTT
CDR3: CASRTPSPGEGTEAFF

V: TRBV19
size: few
D: TRBD1
J: TRBJ1-1
DNA: TGTGCCAGTAGTAGGACAGGGGGACTTATGAACACTGAAGCTTTCTTT
CDR3: CASSRTGGLMNTEAFF

V: TRBV3-1/TRBV3-2
size: few
D: .
J: TRBJ2-5
DNA: TGTGCCAGCAGCCTTCTCGAGAGACGAGAGACCCAGTACTTC
CDR3: CASSLLERRETQYF

V: TRBV5-1
size: .
D: .
J: TRBJ2-5
DNA: TGCGCCAGCAGCTTGGTTGCGGACCAAGAGACCCAGTACTTC
CDR3: CASSLVADQETQYF

V: TRBV5-1
size: .
D: TRBD1
J: TRBJ1-2
DNA: TGCGCCAGCAGCCCGACAGGGTTGGGCTATGGCTACACCTTC
CDR3: CASSPTGLGYGYTF

V: TRBV19
size: .
D: .
J: TRBJ1-5
DNA: TGTGCCAGTAGTATACGAACCCCCTGGGGGGCGATGGGCAATCAGCCCCAGCATTTT
CDR3: CASSIRTPWGAMGNQPQHF

V: TRBV19
size: few
D: TRBD1
J: TRBJ1-5
DNA: TGTGCCAGTAGCCCGGGACAGGGGAATCAGCCCCAGCATTTT
CDR3: CASSPGQGNQPQHF

V: TRBV4-3
size: .
D: .
J: TRBJ2-6
DNA: TGCGCCAGCAGCCAAGAGTGGGACGGCTCTGGGGCCAACGTCCTGACTTTC
CDR3: CASSQEWDGSGANVLTF

V: TRBV5-1
size: few
D: TRBD2
J: TRBJ2-4
DNA: TGCGCCAGCACCCTGGGGGGGGAGTCGAACATTCAGTACTTC
CDR3: CASTLGGESNIQYF

V: TRBV11-2
size: .
D: .
J: TRBJ2-3
DNA: TGTGCCAGCAGCATGCGGAGGGGGGGCCGAGATACGCAGTATTTT
CDR3: CASSMRRGGRDTQYF

V: TRBV6-6
size: .
D: TRBD2
J: TRBJ2-1
DNA: TGTGCCAGCAGTTGGACTAGCGGGGGTATATATGAGCAGTTCTTC
CDR3: CASSWTSGGIYEQFF

V: TRBV3-1/TRBV3-2
size: .
D: .
J: TRBJ2-7
DNA: TGTGCCAGCAGCCAACTCAGCGAGCAGTACTTC
CDR3: CASSQLSEQYF

V: TRBV19
size: .
D: .
J: TRBJ2-1
DNA: TGTGCCAGTAGTATCGGGGGCGGCAGATACAATGAGCAGTTCTTC
CDR3: CASSIGGGRYNEQFF

V: TRBV7-2
size: few
D: .
J: TRBJ2-3
DNA: TGTGCCAGCAGGCCCCCGGGGCTAGAGGCAGATACGCAGTATTTT
CDR3: CASRPPGLEADTQYF

V: TRBV4-3
size: .
D: TRBD2
J: TRBJ2-7
DNA: TGCGCCAGCAGCCAAGTTGCACTAGCGGGAGACGCCTACGAGCAGTACTTC
CDR3: CASSQVALAGDAYEQYF

V: TRBV18
size: .
D: TRBD1
J: TRBJ2-7
DNA: TGTGCCAGCTCACAATCGACAGGGAATCTCAACGAGCAGTACTTC
CDR3: CASSQSTGNLNEQYF

V: TRBV5-4
size: .
D: TRBD2
J: TRBJ2-3
DNA: TGTGCCAGCAGCTTGTCTGGGGTTAGCGGGAGAGTAGAGTATTTT
CDR3: CASSLSGVSGRVEYF

V: TRBV11-2
size: .
D: TRBD2
J: TRBJ2-1
DNA: TGTGCCAGCAGAAAAAGGACTAGCCCTTACTATTACAATGAGCAGTTCTTC
CDR3: CASRKRTSPYYYNEQFF

V: TRBV2
size: .
D: .
J: TRBJ2-5
DNA: TGTGCCAGCAGTGAAAGTAGGCAAATGCGGAAGACCCAGTACTTC
CDR3: CASSESRQMRKTQYF

V: TRBV6-4
size: few
D: TRBD2
J: TRBJ2-3
DNA: TGTGCCAGCAGCTCCGGACTAGCGGGAAGTGATACGCAGTATTTT
CDR3: CASSSGLAGSDTQYF

V: TRBV7-3
size: .
D: .
J: TRBJ2-1
DNA: TGTGCCAGCAGCTTAACGTTTGCGGGTGAGCAGTTCTTC
CDR3: CASSLTFAGEQFF

V: TRBV6-2/TRBV6-3
size: .
D: .
J: TRBJ2-3
DNA: TGTGCCAGCAGTTATTTGGGAGGCGATACGCAGTATTTT
CDR3: CASSYLGGDTQYF

V: TRBV20-1
size: few
D: TRBD1
J: TRBJ1-1
DNA: TGCAGTGCTAGTAAAAGGGGGCACTGGACTGAAGCTTTCTTT
CDR3: CSASKRGHWTEAFF

V: TRBV18
size: .
D: .
J: TRBJ2-4
DNA: TGTGCCAGCTCACGCGGTTTCGATGTTTTGTCCATTCAGTACTTC
CDR3: CASSRGFDVLSIQYF

V: TRBV7-9
size: few
D: .
J: TRBJ1-1
DNA: TGTGCCAGCAGCCATAGGCGAGGGGTATTGTGGAACACTGAAGCTTTCTTT
CDR3: CASSHRRGVLWNTEAFF

V: TRBV7-6
size: .
D: .
J: TRBJ1-4
DNA: TGTGCCAGCAGCTCCTTTTTTGGGTGGGCAACTAATGAAAAACTGTTTTTT
CDR3: CASSSFFGWATNEKLFF

V: TRBV29-1
size: .
D: .
J: TRBJ2-1
DNA: TGCAGCGTGCGACTCCAATCCAGCTCCTACAATGAGCAGTTCTTC
CDR3: CSVRLQSSSYNEQFF

V: TRBV3-1/TRBV3-2
size: .
D: .
J: TRBJ2-2
DNA: TGTGCCAGCAAGAGTACACTTAACACCGGGGAGCTGTTTTTT
CDR3: CASKSTLNTGELFF